A selection of T cell receptor beta chains follows, all from one sample in a study of cytomegalovirus exposure and HLA in healthy donors. Assay: immunoSEQ multiplex PCR; the TCRdb copy retains only in-frame clones and omits some. The table records under 250,000 clones, 81% of them present only once. Specimen: PBMCs. The receptors were gathered from a woman aged 25 to 39 in good health and CMV-seronegative. CDR3s include the opening cysteine and the closing phenylalanine or tryptophan. Fields, in order: clone size, J gene, D gene, V gene, CDR3 DNA, CDR3 protein. The D gene is left open where the match is weak. Expanded clones are given a class, and other clones once, few, many or no size at all.

NA TRBJ1-5 TRBD1 TRBV29-1 TGCAGCGTCCGACAGGGCCTCAATCAGCCCCAGCATTTT CSVRQGLNQPQHF
NA TRBJ2-1 NA TRBV11-2 TGTGCCAGCAGCTTAGAGCCCTTGGGGGGTCATGAGCAGTTCTTC CASSLEPLGGHEQFF
few TRBJ1-1 NA TRBV30 TGTGCCTGGAGTGTACAAGGACCAGGGGCTTTCTTT CAWSVQGPGAFF
NA TRBJ2-3 TRBD2 TRBV9 TGTGCCAGCAGCGATCCGGGACTAGCGGCCCTCGGTACGCAGTATTTT CASSDPGLAALGTQYF
NA TRBJ1-4 NA TRBV12-5 TGTGCTAGTGGTTTGGGGGGGGCTAATGAAAAACTGTTTTTT CASGLGGANEKLFF
many TRBJ2-3 NA TRBV6-1 TGTGCCAGCTATGAGGGGGGGCATTCAGATACGCAGTATTTT CASYEGGHSDTQYF
NA TRBJ1-6 NA TRBV18 TGTGCCAGCTCACAGGCGGGGGTCTATAATTCACCCCTCCACTTT CASSQAGVYNSPLHF
NA TRBJ1-2 NA TRBV2 TGTGCCAGCAGAGAGCTACCCACGAATGGCTACACCTTC CASRELPTNGYTF
NA TRBJ1-3 NA TRBV6-5 TGTGCCAGCAGCGACTTTACAGGAAACACCATATATTTT CASSDFTGNTIYF
NA TRBJ1-6 TRBD1 TRBV30 TGTGCCGGGGCGGACAGGGGTACTCGTAATTCACCCCTCCACTTT CAGADRGTRNSPLHF
NA TRBJ2-2 TRBD1 TRBV19 TGTGCCAGTAGTAACAGGGGAGCCACCGGGGAGCTGTTTTTT CASSNRGATGELFF
NA TRBJ1-5 NA TRBV28 TGTGCCAGCAGTTTAAGAGGGTATCGAGGCAATCAGCCCCAGCATTTT CASSLRGYRGNQPQHF
once TRBJ2-2 TRBD2 TRBV7-2 TGTGCCAGCAGGGTAGCGGGATCCACCGGGGAGCTGTTTTTT CASRVAGSTGELFF
NA TRBJ2-1 TRBD2 TRBV2 TGTGCCAGCAGTGCCCGGACTAGCGGGTTGGGAAACAATGAGCAGTTCTTC CASSARTSGLGNNEQFF
NA TRBJ2-7 TRBD2 TRBV6-5 TGTGCCAGCAGACTTAGCGGGAGCACACCCTACGAGCAGTACTTC CASRLSGSTPYEQYF
few TRBJ2-2 NA TRBV6-5 TGTGCCAGCAATGGCAGGGGAGCCGGGGAGCTGTTTTTT CASNGRGAGELFF
NA TRBJ1-1 NA TRBV19 TGTGCCAGTAGTATAAATAGGGCGACAGGTCTGAACACTGAAGCTTTCTTT CASSINRATGLNTEAFF
NA TRBJ1-1 NA TRBV29-1 TGCAGCGCCTCCGTCGGGGACACTGAAGCTTTCTTT CSASVGDTEAFF
NA TRBJ2-7 TRBD2 TRBV9 TGTGCCAGCAGCGTAGGGGGACTAGCGGGTGTCGAGCAGTACTTC CASSVGGLAGVEQYF
once TRBJ1-1 NA TRBV10-2 TGCGCCAGCAGCGGAGGAATCATGAACACTGAAGCTTTCTTT CASSGGIMNTEAFF
once TRBJ1-6 TRBD1 TRBV18 TGTGCCAGCTCACCGGTTGGACAGGGCAATTCACCCCTCCACTTT CASSPVGQGNSPLHF
NA TRBJ2-1 NA TRBV9 TGTGCCAGCAGCGCCCAGACTACCCTGAACGAGCAGTTCTTC CASSAQTTLNEQFF
NA TRBJ2-7 NA TRBV2 TGTGCCAGCAGCCCCCTGCGTGAGCAGTACTTC CASSPLREQYF
NA TRBJ1-5 NA TRBV6-1 TGTGCCAGCAGTGGCGCGTGGGGGGGGAGGGAGAGCAATCAGCCCCAGCATTTT CASSGAWGGRESNQPQHF
NA TRBJ1-2 TRBD1 TRBV9 TGTGCCAGCAGCGTAGTACAGGGGGCGGTAAATGGCTACACCTTC CASSVVQGAVNGYTF
NA TRBJ1-3 NA TRBV30 TGTGCCTGCTATCAAAGGGGTTTCTCTGGAAACACCATATATTTT CACYQRGFSGNTIYF
NA TRBJ2-7 NA TRBV20-1 TGCAGTGCTCCCAGGGATACCCAGTACTTC CSAPRDTQYF
NA TRBJ2-7 TRBD1 TRBV7-6 TGTGCCAGCAGCTTAGCTAGGCAGGGGGCTTACGAGCAGTACTTC CASSLARQGAYEQYF
NA TRBJ2-2 TRBD1 TRBV29-1 TGCAGCGCGGCAGGGACAGGGGGCGTCGCCGGGGAGCTGTTTTTT CSAAGTGGVAGELFF
NA TRBJ2-7 NA TRBV7-2 TGTGCCAGCAGCCTACTTCTGGCAGGGGCCTACGAGCAGTACTTC CASSLLLAGAYEQYF
NA TRBJ2-3 NA TRBV5-1 TGCGCCAGCAGCTTTTTAGAGCGGTCTAGCACAGATACGCAGTATTTT CASSFLERSSTDTQYF
NA TRBJ2-5 NA TRBV19 TGTGCCAGTAGGAGGAGTAGGGGACAAGAGACCCAGTACTTC CASRRSRGQETQYF
NA TRBJ1-5 NA TRBV30 TGTGCCTGGAGCAGGTCCCACCAAGAGCCCCAGCATTTT CAWSRSHQEPQHF
NA TRBJ2-2 TRBD2 TRBV6-5 TGTGCCAGCGCTATACGGGGGGGCCCCGGGGAGCTGTTTTTT CASAIRGGPGELFF
NA TRBJ1-2 NA TRBV28 TGTGCCAGCAGTTTAGAGCCTAGCTATGGCTACACCTTC CASSLEPSYGYTF
NA TRBJ2-7 TRBD1 TRBV30 TGTGCCTGGAGGCCACCGGGACAGGGTCGCTACGAGCAGTACTTC CAWRPPGQGRYEQYF
NA TRBJ2-1 TRBD2 TRBV5-8 TGTGCCAGCAGCTTAGGACTAGCGGGACACAATGAGCAGTTCTTC CASSLGLAGHNEQFF
NA TRBJ2-1 NA TRBV7-8 TGTGCCAGTTTTGCCACCCGGGGCTCCTACAATGAGCAGTTCTTC CASFATRGSYNEQFF
NA TRBJ2-7 TRBD2 TRBV19 TGTGCCAGTAGTATAAGGCGGGAGGGCGCTCAGCAGTACTTC CASSIRREGAQQYF
NA TRBJ2-1 NA TRBV7-8 TGTGCCAGCAGCTTAAGACGGGAGTCCATTGGGGAGCAGTTCTTC CASSLRRESIGEQFF
NA TRBJ1-5 TRBD1 TRBV7-2 TGTGCCAGCAGCCGACAGGGTAATCAGCCCCAGCATTTT CASSRQGNQPQHF
NA TRBJ2-7 NA TRBV30 TGTGCCTGGAGTGTAGTTCAGAACTACGAGCAGTACTTC CAWSVVQNYEQYF
once TRBJ2-1 TRBD2 TRBV5-1 TGCGCCAGCAGCGCACGACTAGCGGGGGGCTCCCGCAATTCCTACAATGAGCAGTTCTTC CASSARLAGGSRNSYNEQFF
few TRBJ1-2 NA TRBV5-5 TGTGCCAGCAGCCCCGGGACAAGTTATGGCTACACCTTC CASSPGTSYGYTF
NA TRBJ2-1 TRBD1 TRBV6-1 TGTGCCAGCAGTGATAGTATAGGGACAGGGAGGCGTGTGCCCTACAATGAGCAGTTCTTC CASSDSIGTGRRVPYNEQFF
NA TRBJ2-2 NA TRBV29-1 TGCAGCGCCCAAAGCGGTAGCCGAGGCACCGGGGAGCTGTTTTTT CSAQSGSRGTGELFF
NA TRBJ2-2 TRBD1 TRBV29-1 TGCAGCGTTGAAGATCGGACAGGGGGCATCGGGGAGCTGTTTTTT CSVEDRTGGIGELFF
NA TRBJ2-3 NA TRBV7-3 TGTGCCAGCAGCCTCAAAGCCACAGATACGCAGTATTTT CASSLKATDTQYF
NA TRBJ1-2 TRBD1 TRBV4-2 TGTGCCAGCAGCCAAGACCGGGACAGGGACCAACTCTATGGCTACACCTTC CASSQDRDRDQLYGYTF
NA TRBJ2-7 NA TRBV6-1 TGTGCCAGCGGACATACCTCCTACGAGCAGTACTTC CASGHTSYEQYF
NA TRBJ2-7 NA TRBV5-1 TGCGCCAGCACCCATTCTAGGGGCGGAGCGCAATACGAGCAGTACTTC CASTHSRGGAQYEQYF